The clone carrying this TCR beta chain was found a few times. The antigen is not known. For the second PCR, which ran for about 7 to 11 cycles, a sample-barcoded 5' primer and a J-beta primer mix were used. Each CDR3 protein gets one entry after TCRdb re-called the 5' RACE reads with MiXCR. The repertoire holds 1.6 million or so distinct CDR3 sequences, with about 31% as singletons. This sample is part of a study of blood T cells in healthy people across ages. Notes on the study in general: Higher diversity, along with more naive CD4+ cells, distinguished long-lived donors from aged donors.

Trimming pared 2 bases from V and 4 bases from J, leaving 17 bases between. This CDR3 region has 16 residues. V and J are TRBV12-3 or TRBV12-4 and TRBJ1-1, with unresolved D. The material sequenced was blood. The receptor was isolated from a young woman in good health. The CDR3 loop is CASSLFGREGTTEAFF. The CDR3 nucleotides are TGTGCCAGCAGTTTATTCGGTAGGGAAGGAACCACTGAAGCTTTCTTT.